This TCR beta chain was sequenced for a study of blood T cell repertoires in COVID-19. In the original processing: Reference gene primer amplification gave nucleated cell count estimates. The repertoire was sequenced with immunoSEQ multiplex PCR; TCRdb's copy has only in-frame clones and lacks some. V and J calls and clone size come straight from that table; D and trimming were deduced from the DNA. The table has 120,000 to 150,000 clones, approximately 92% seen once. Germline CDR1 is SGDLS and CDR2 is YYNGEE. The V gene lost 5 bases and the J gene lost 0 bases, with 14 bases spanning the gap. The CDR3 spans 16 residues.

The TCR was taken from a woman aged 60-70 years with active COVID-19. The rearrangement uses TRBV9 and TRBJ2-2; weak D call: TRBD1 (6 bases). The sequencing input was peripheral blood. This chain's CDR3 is CASSIRDTANTGELFF. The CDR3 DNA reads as TGTGCCAGCAGTATAAGGGACACCGCGAACACCGGGGAGCTGTTTTTT.